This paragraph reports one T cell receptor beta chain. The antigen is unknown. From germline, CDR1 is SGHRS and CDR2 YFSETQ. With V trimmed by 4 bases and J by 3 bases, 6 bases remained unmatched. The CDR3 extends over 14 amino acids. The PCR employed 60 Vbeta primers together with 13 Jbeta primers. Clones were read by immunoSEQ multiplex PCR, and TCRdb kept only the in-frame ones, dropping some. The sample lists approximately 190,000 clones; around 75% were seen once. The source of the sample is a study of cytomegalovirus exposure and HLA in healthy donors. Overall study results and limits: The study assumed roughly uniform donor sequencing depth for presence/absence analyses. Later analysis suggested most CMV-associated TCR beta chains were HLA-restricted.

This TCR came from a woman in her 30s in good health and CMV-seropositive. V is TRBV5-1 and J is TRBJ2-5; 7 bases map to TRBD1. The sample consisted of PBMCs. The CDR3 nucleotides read TGCGCCAGCAGCAACAGGGGTATCGAAGAGACCCAGTACTTC. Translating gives CASSNRGIEETQYF.